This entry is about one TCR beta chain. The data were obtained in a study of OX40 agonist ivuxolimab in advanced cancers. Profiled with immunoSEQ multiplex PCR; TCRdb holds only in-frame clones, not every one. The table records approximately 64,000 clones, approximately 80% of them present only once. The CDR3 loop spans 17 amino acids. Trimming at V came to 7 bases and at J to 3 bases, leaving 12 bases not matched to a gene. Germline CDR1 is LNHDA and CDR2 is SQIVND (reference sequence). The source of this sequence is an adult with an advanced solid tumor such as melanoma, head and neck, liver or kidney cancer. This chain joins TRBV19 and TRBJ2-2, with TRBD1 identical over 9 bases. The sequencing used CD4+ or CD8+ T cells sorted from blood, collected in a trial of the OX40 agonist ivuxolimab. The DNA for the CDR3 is TGTGCCAGTAATCTCTTTTCTGGACAGGGGTACACCGGGGAGCTGTTTTTT. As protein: CASNLFSGQGYTGELFF.